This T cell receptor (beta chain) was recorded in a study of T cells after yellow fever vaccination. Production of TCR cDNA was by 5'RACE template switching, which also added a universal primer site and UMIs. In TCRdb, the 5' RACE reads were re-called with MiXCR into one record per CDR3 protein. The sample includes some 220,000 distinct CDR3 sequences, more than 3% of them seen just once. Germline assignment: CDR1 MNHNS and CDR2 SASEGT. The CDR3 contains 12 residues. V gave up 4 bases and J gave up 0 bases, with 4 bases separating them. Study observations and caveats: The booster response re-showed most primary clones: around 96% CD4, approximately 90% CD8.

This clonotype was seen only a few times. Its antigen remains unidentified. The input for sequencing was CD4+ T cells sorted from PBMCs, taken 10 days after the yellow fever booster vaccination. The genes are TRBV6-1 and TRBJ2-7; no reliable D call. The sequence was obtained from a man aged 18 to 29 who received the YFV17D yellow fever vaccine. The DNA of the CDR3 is TGTGCCAGCAGTGTGGACTCCTACGAGCAGTACTTC. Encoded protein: CASSVDSYEQYF.